This record looks at one T cell receptor beta chain sequence and its context. Its target is not known. The data stem from a study of cytomegalovirus exposure and HLA in healthy donors. Broader study findings: No immune exposure information besides CMV serostatus was available. Links to common viral pathogens appeared, in a later analysis, for several of the most significant clusters. Later examination showed HLA-associated TCR beta chains had greater clonal expansion than equally common others.

The PCR had 60 Vbeta and 13 Jbeta primers. Generated by immunoSEQ multiplex PCR, the TCRdb table keeps only in-frame clones and is missing some. The sample holds roughly 64,000 clones. Trimming pared 8 bases from V and 1 base from J, leaving 11 bases between. The CDR3 totals 13 residues. Germline values: CDR1 KGHSH, CDR2 LQKENI. The sequencing sample was made of PBMCs. V and J are TRBV18 and TRBJ1-1; possible D gene TRBD1, 6 bases. The receptor was derived from a young woman in good health and CMV-seronegative. The CDR3 sequence is CASNDRRNTEAFF. DNA of the CDR3: TGTGCCAGCAATGACAGGCGGAACACTGAAGCTTTCTTT.